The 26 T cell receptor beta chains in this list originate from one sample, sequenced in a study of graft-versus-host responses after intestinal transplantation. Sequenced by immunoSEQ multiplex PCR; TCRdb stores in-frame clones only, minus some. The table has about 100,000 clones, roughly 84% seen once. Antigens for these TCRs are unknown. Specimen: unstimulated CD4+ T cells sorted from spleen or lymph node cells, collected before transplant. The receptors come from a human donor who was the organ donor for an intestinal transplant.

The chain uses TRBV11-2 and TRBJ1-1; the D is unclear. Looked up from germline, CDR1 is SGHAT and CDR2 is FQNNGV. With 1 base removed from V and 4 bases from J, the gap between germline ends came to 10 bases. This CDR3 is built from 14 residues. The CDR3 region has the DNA TGTGCCAGCAGCTTAGGAGGAGGCATCACTGAAGCTTTCTTT. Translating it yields CASSLGGGITEAFF.

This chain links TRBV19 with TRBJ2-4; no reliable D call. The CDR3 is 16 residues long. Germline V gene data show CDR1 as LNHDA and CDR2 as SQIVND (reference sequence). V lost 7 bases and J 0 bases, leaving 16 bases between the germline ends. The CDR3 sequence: CASTSPQLAAKNIQYF. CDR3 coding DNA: TGTGCCAGTACCTCCCCCCAATTGGCAGCCAAAAACATTCAGTACTTC.

As DNA, the CDR3 is TGTGCCAGTCTTGACAGGGATTATGGCTACACCTTC. It encodes CASLDRDYGYTF. The chain combines TRBV19 with TRBJ1-2, with 7 bases fitting TRBD1. CDR3 size: 12 residues. Looked up from germline, CDR1 is LNHDA and CDR2 is SQIVND (reference sequence). V was clipped by 8 bases and J by 5 bases; unmatched bases: 5.

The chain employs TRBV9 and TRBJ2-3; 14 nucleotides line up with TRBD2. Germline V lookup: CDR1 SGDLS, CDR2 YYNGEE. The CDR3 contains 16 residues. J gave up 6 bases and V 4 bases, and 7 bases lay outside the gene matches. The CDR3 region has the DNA TGTGCCAGCAGCCGAAGGACTAGCGGGGGGCAGGATACGCAGTATTTT. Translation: CASSRRTSGGQDTQYF.

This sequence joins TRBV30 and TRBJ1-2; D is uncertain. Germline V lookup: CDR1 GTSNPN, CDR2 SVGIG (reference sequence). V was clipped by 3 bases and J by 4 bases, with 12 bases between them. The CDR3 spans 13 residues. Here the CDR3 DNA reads TGTGCCTGGAGAAATGTTGCGGGCTATGGCTACACCTTC. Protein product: CAWRNVAGYGYTF.

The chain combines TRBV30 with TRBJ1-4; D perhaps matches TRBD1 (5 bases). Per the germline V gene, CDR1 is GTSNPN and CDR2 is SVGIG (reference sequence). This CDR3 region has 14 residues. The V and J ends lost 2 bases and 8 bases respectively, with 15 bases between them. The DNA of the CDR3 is TGTGCCTGGAGTCTGTCGGGGGGGGAAGAAAAACTGTTTTTT. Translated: CAWSLSGGEEKLFF.

Here the CDR3 DNA reads TGTGCCAGCAGTCCCCTTGGGACGGAGAACACTGAAGCTTTCTTT. Translated: CASSPLGTENTEAFF. The chain links TRBV28 to TRBJ1-1, with TRBD1 as a possible D gene (5 bases). The CDR3 has 15 amino acids. Trimming cost V 5 bases and J 1 base, with 14 bases left between them. The germline V gene has CDR1 MDHEN and CDR2 SYDVKM.

The CDR3 sequence is CASSLISSGVFEQYF. CDR3 DNA sequence: TGTGCCAGCAGCCTGATCTCCTCCGGGGTCTTCGAGCAGTACTTC. The gene calls are TRBV7-6 and TRBJ2-7; D perhaps matches TRBD2 (5 bases). Germline CDR1 reads SGHVS; CDR2 reads FNYEAQ. V was pared by 5 bases and J by 6 bases, with 20 bases between. The CDR3 consists of 15 residues.

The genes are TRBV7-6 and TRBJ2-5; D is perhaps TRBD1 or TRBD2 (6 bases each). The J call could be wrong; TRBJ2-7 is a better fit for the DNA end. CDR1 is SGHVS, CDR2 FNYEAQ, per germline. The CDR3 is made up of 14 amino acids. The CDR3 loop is CASSVGGSSYEQYF. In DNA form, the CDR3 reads TGTGCCAGCAGTGTCGGGGGCAGCTCCTACGAGCAGTACTTC.

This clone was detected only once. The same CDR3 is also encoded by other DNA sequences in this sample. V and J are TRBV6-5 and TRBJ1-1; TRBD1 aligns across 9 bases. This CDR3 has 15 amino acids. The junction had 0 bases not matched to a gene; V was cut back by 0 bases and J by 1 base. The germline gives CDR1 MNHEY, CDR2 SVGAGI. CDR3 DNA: TGTGCCAGCAGTTACTCGGGACAGGGGAACACTGAAGCTTTCTTT. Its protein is CASSYSGQGNTEAFF.

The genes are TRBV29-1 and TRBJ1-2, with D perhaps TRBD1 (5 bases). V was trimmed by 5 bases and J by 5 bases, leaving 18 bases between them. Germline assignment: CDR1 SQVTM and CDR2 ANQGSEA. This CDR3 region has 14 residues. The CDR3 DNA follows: TGCAGCGTTTCTTCAACAGGAGGAACTTATGGCTACACCTTC. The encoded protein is CSVSSTGGTYGYTF.

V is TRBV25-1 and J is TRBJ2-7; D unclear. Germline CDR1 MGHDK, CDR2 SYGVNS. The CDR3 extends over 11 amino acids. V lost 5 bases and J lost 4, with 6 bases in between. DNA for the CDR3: TGTGCCAGCAGTTTCCGTTACGAGCAGTACTTC. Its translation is CASSFRYEQYF.

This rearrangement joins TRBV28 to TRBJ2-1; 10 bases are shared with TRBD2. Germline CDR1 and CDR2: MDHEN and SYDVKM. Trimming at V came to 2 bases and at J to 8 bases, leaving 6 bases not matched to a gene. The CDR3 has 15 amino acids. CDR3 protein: CASSLERGGRDEQFF. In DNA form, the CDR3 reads TGTGCCAGCAGTTTAGAGCGGGGGGGCAGGGATGAGCAGTTCTTC.

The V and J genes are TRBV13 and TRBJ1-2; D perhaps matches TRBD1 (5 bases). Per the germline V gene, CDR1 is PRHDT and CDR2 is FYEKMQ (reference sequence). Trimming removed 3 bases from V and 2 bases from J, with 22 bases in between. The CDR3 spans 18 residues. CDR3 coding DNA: TGTGCCAGCAGCTTGGGTGCAGGGACGACCCTATTCAACTATGGCTACACCTTC. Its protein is CASSLGAGTTLFNYGYTF.

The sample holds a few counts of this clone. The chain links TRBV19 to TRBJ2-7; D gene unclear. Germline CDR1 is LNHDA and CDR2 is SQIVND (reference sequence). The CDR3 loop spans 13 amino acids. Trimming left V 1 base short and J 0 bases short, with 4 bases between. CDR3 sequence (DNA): TGTGCCAGTAGTATAGCCAACTCCTACGAGCAGTACTTC. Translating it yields CASSIANSYEQYF.

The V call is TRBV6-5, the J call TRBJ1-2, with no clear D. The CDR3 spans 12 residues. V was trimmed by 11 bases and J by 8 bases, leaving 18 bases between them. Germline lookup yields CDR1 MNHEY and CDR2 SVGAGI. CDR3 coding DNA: TGTGCCGTCTTTAGGTTTATCTCCGGCTACACCTTC. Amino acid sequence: CAVFRFISGYTF.

As DNA, the CDR3 is TGTGCCAGAAGCTTGCGGGGGAAGGTCCTCACCCTACGAGAGCAGTACTTC. Its translation is CARSLRGKVLTLREQYF. This sequence joins TRBV5-3 and TRBJ2-7, with D tentatively TRBD2 (6 bases). TRBV5-3 is known as an ORF, though its function is uncertain. Trimming took off 1 base at V and 7 bases at J, with 24 bases between the two ends. The CDR3 loop spans 17 amino acids.

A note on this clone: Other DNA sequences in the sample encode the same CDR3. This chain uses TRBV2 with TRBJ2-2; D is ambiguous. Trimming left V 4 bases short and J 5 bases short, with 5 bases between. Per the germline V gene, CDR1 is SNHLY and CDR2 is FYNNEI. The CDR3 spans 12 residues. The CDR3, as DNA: TGTGCCAGCAGTGTCGGGACCGGGGAGCTGTTTTTT. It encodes CASSVGTGELFF.

CDR3 nucleotide sequence: TGTGCCAGCAGCTGTCCACCGTTCGGGACAGGGACTTCGGACACTGAAGCTTTCTTT. Translated, it gives CASSCPPFGTGTSDTEAFF. The chain is built from TRBV7-6 and TRBJ1-1, with 9 positions matching TRBD1. V was pared by 4 bases and J by 3 bases, with 18 bases of the junction left unmatched. Looked up from germline, CDR1 is SGHVS and CDR2 is FNYEAQ. The CDR3 loop spans 19 amino acids.

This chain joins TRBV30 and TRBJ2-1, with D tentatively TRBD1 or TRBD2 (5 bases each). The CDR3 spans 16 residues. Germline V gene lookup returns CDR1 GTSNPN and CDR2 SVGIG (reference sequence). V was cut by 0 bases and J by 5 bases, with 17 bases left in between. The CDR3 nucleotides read TGTGCCTGGAGTGTAAATTGGGGGTTTCGAAACAATGAGCAGTTCTTC. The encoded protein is CAWSVNWGFRNNEQFF.

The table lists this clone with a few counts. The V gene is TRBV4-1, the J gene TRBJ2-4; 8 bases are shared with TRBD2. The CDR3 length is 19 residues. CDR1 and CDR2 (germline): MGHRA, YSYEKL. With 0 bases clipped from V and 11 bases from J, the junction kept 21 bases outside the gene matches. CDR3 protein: CASSQEMGGWSGSGAVQYF. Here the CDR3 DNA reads TGCGCCAGCAGCCAAGAAATGGGGGGCTGGAGTGGTAGCGGGGCGGTTCAGTACTTC.

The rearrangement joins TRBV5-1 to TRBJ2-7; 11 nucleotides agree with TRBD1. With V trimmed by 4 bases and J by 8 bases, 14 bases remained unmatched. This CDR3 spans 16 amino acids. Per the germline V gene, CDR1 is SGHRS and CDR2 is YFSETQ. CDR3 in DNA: TGCGCCAGCAGCGATTGGTACGGGACAGGGGGTAAGAAGCAGTACTTC. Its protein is CASSDWYGTGGKKQYF. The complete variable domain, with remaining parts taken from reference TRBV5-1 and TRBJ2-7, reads KAGVTQTPRYLIKTRGQQVTLSCSPISGHRSVSWYQQTPGQGLQFLFEYFSETQRNKGNFPGRFSGRQFSNSRSEMNVSTLELGDSALYLCASSDWYGTGGKKQYFGPGTRLTVT.

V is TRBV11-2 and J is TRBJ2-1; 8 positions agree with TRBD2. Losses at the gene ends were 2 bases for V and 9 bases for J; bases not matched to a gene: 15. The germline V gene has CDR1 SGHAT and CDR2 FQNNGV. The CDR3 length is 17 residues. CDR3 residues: CASSLRGRGGPRGEQFF. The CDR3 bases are TGTGCCAGCAGCTTAAGGGGACGGGGGGGGCCCCGAGGTGAGCAGTTCTTC.

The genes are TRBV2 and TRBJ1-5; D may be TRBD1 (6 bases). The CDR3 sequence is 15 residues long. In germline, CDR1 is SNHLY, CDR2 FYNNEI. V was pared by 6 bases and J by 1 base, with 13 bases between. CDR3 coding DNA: TGTGCCAGCAGGGGGGGCCCGATCAGCAATCAGCCCCAGCATTTT. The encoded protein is CASRGGPISNQPQHF.

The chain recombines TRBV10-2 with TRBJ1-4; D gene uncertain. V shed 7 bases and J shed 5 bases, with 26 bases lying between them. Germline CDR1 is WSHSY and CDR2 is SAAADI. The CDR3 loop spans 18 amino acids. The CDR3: CASIDARRANSENEKLFF. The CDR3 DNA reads TGCGCCAGCATCGATGCCCGCCGAGCAAACAGTGAGAATGAAAAACTGTTTTTT.

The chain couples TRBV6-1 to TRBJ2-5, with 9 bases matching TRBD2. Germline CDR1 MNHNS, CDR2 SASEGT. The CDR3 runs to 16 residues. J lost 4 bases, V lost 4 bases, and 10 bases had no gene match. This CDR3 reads CASSGVRRGGGETQYF. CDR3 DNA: TGTGCCAGCAGTGGTGTCCGGCGGGGGGGTGGAGAGACCCAGTACTTC.